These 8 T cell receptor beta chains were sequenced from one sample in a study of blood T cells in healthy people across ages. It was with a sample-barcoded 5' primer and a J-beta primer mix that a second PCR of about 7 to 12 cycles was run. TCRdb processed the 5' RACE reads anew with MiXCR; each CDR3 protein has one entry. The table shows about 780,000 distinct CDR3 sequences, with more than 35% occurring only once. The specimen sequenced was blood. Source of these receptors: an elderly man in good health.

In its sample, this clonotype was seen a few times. CDR3: CASSRVETQYF. CDR3 coding DNA: TGTGCCAGCAGTAGGGTTGAGACCCAGTACTTC. The chain links TRBV2 to TRBJ2-7, with no clear D. Near its end, the DNA agrees better with TRBJ2-5, so the J call may be wrong. The CDR3 extends over 11 amino acids. Germline V CDR1 and CDR2: SNHLY, FYNNEI.

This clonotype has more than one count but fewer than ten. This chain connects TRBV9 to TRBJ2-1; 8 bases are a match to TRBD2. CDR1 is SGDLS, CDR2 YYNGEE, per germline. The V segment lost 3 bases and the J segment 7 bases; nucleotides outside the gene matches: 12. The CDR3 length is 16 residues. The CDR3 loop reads CASSGLSGGLVNEQFF. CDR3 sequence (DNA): TGTGCCAGCAGCGGCCTTTCCGGGGGACTAGTGAATGAGCAGTTCTTC.

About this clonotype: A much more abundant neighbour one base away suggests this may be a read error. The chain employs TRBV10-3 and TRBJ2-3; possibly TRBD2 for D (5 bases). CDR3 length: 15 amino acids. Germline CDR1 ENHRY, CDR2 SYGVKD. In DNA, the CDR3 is TGTGCCCTCAGTGAGGTCGCGGGTGTAAAAGATACGCAGTATTTT. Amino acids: CALSEVAGVKDTQYF.

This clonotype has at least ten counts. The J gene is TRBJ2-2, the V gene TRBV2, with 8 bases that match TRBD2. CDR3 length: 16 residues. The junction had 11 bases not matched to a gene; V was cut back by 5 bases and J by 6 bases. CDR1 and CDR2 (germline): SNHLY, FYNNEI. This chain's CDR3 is CASSPTPSGSSGELFF. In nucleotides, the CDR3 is TGTGCCAGCAGTCCCACCCCAAGCGGGAGTTCCGGGGAGCTGTTTTTT.

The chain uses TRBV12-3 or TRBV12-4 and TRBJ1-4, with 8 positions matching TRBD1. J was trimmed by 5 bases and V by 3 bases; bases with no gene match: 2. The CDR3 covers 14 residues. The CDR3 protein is CASSFRQGNEKLFF. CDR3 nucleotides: TGTGCCAGCAGTTTTCGACAGGGGAATGAAAAACTGTTTTTT.

The CDR3 loop reads CASSPDRGWSNIQYF. The CDR3 nucleotides are TGTGCCAGCAGTCCGGACAGGGGGTGGTCAAACATTCAGTACTTC. This rearrangement joins TRBV25-1 to TRBJ2-4; 10 bases match TRBD1. J lost 6 bases, V lost 5 bases, and 7 bases had no gene match. CDR3 size: 15 residues. CDR1 is MGHDK, CDR2 SYGVNS, per germline.

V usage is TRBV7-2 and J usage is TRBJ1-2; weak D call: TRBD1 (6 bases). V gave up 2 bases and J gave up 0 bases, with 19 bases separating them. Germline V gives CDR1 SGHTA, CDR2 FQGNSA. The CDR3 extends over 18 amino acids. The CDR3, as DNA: TGTGCCAGCAGCTTACAGGCGGGGGGCTGGACTTCTAACTATGGCTACACCTTC. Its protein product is CASSLQAGGWTSNYGYTF. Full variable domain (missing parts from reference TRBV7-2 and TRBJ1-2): GAGVSQSPSNKVTEKGKDVELRCDPISGHTALYWYRQSLGQGLEFLIYFQGNSAPDKSGLPSDRFSAERTGGSVSTLTIQRTQQEDSAVYLCASSLQAGGWTSNYGYTFGSGTRLTVV.

CDR3 bases: TGCAGCGGGAGCCGGACAGCTTACAATGAGCAGTACTTC. This translates into CSGSRTAYNEQYF. The chain couples TRBV29-1 to TRBJ2-7; TRBD1 might be the D (6 bases). The CDR3 runs 13 residues. Germline CDR1 SQVTM, CDR2 ANQGSEA. V shed 7 bases and J shed 7 bases, with 20 bases lying between them.